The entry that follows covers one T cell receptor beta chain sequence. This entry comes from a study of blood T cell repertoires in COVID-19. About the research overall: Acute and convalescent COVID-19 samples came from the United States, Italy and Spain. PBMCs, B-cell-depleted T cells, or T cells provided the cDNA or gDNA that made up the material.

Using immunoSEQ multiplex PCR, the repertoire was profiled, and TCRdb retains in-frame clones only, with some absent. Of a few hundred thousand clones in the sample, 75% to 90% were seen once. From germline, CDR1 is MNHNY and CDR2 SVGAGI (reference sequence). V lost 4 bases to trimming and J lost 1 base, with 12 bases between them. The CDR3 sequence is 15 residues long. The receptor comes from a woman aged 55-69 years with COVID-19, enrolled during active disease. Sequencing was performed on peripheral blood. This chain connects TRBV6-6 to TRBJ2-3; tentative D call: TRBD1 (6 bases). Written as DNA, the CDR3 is TGTGCCAGCAGTTGGAGAGGGGGAGGCACAGATACGCAGTATTTT. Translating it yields CASSWRGGGTDTQYF.